The subject of this entry is one T cell receptor (beta chain). Its specificity is not known. The data stem from a study of T cell responses to AZD1222 COVID-19 vaccine. Study details: Second doses at about 4 or about 12 weeks were pooled. Study-level points and caveats: Distributed over spike, vaccine-associated CD4 TCRs predominated at 160-218 and 743-854. Repertoires in all cases were sampled only once the peak T cell response had passed. Per reports, nearly half of all spike-specific TCRs target regions that are unmutated in variants.

Profiled with immunoSEQ multiplex PCR; TCRdb holds only in-frame clones, not every one. The sample lists more than 95,000 clones, 89% occurring once. Trimming cost V 4 bases and J 2 bases; bases outside gene matches: 3. This CDR3 is 15 amino acids long. In germline, CDR1 is KGHSH, CDR2 LQKENI. The rearrangement uses TRBV18 and TRBJ2-7, with 12 bases identical to TRBD2. Sequenced material: peripheral blood, taken on day 0 of AZD1222 vaccination. The source is an adult in good health. CDR3 coding DNA: TGTGCCAGCTCACGTGGACTAGCGGGGACCTACGAGCAGTACTTC. The encoded protein is CASSRGLAGTYEQYF.